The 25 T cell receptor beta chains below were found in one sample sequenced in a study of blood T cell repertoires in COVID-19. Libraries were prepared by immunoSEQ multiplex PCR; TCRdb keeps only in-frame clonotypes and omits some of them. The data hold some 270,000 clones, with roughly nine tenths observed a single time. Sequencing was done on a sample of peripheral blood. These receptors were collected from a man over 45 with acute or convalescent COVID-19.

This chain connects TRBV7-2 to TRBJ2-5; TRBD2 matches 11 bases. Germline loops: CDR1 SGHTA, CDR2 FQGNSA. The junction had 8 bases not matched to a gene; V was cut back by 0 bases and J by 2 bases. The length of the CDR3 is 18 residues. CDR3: CASSLAASGGLRQETQYF. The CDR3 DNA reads TGTGCCAGCAGCTTAGCCGCTAGCGGGGGGCTTAGACAAGAGACCCAGTACTTC.

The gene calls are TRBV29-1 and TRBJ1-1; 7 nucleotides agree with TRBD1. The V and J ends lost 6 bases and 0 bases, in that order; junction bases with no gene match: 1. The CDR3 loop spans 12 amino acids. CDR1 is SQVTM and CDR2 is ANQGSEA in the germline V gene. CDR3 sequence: CSVTGMNTEAFF. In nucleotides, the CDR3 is TGCAGCGTGACAGGGATGAACACTGAAGCTTTCTTT.

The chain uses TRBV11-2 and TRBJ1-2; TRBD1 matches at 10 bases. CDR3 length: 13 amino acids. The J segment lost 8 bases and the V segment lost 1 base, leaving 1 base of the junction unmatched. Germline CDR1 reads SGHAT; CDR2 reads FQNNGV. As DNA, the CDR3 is TGTGCCAGCAGCTTAGGGGACAGGGGAGGCTACACCTTC. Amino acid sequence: CASSLGDRGGYTF.

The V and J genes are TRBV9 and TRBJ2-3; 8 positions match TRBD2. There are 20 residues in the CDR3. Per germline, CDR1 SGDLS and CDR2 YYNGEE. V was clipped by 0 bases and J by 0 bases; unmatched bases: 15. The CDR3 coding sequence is TGTGCCAGCAGCGTAGGTCCAGCGGGGGCGAAACTAACTAGCACAGATACGCAGTATTTT. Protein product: CASSVGPAGAKLTSTDTQYF.

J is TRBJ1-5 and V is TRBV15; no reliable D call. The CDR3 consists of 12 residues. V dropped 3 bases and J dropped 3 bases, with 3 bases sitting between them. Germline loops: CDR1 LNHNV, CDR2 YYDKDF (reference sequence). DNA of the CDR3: TGTGCCACCAGCAGCCACAATCAGCCCCAGCATTTT. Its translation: CATSSHNQPQHF.

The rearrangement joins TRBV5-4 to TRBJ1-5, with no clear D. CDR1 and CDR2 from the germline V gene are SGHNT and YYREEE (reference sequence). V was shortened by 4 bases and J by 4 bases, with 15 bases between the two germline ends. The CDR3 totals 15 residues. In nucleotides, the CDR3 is TGTGCCAGCAGCACCTTCCCCCCGGAGAATCAGCCCCAGCATTTT. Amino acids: CASSTFPPENQPQHF.

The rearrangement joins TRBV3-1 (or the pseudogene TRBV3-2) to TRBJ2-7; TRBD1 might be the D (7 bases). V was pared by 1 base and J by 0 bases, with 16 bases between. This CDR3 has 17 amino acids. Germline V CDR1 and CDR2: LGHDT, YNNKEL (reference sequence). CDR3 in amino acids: CASSQAYAGTASYEQYF. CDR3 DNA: TGTGCCAGCAGCCAAGCCTATGCGGGGACAGCCTCCTACGAGCAGTACTTC.

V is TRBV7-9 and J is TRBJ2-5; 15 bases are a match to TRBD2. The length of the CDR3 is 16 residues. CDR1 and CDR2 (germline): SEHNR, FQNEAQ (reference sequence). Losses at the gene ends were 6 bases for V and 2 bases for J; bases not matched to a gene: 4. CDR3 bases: TGTGCCAGCAGTCGCGGGACTAGCGGGGGGCAAGAGACCCAGTACTTC. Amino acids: CASSRGTSGGQETQYF.

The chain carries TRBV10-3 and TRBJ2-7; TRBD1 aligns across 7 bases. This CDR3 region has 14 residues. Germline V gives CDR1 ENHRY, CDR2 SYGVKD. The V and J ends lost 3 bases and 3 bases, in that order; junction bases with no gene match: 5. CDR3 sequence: CAISDQRTGYEQYF. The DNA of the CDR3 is TGTGCCATCAGTGACCAGAGGACAGGCTACGAGCAGTACTTC.

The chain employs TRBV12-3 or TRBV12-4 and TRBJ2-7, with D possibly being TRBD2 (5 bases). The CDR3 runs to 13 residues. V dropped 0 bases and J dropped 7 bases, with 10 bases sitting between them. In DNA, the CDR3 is TGTGCCAGCAGTTTAGCCGGGGTGGGGGAGCAGTACTTC. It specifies CASSLAGVGEQYF.

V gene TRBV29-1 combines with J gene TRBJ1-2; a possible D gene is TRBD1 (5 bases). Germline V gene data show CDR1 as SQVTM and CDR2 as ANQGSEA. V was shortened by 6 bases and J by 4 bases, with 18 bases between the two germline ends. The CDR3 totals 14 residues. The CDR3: CSVENGGRLYGYTF. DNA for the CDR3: TGCAGCGTGGAAAACGGGGGGAGACTCTATGGCTACACCTTC.

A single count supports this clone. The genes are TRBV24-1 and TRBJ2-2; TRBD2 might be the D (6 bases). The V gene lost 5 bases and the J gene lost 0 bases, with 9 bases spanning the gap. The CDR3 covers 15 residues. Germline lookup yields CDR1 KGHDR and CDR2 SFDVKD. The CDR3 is CATSAGAPNTGELFF. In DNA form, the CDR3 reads TGTGCCACCAGTGCGGGAGCCCCGAACACCGGGGAGCTGTTTTTT.

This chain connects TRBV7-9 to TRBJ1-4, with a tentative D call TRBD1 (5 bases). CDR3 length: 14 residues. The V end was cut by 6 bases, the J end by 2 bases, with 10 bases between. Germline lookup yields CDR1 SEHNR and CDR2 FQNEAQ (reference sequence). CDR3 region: CASSTRQTNEKLFF. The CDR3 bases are TGTGCCAGCAGTACACGACAGACTAATGAAAAACTGTTTTTT.

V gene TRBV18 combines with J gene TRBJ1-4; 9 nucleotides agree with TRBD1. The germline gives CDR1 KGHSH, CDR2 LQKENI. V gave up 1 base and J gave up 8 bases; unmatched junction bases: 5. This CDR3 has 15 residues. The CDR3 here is CASSPQQGAGEKLFF. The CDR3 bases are TGTGCCAGCTCACCACAACAGGGGGCTGGGGAAAAACTGTTTTTT. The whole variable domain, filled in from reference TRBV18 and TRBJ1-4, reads NAGVMQNPRHLVRRRGQEARLRCSPMKGHSHVYWYRQLPEEGLKFMVYLQKENIIDESGMPKERFSAEFPKEGPSILRIQQVVRGDSAAYFCASSPQQGAGEKLFFGSGTQLSVL.

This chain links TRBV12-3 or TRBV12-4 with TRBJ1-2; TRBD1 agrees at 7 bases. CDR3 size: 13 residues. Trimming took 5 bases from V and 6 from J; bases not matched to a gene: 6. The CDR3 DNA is TGTGCCAGCAGTCCATACAGGGGACATGGCTACACCTTC. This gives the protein CASSPYRGHGYTF.

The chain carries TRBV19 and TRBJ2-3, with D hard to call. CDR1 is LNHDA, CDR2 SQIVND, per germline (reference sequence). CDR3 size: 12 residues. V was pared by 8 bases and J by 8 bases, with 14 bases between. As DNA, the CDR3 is TGTGCCAGTTGGAGTGGTTCCGGTACGCAGTATTTT. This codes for CASWSGSGTQYF.

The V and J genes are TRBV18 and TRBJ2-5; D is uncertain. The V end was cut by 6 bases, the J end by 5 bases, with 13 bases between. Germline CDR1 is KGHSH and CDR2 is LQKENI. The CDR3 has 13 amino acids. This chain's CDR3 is CASSPTQPETQYF. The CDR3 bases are TGTGCCAGCTCCCCTACCCAACCGGAGACCCAGTACTTC.

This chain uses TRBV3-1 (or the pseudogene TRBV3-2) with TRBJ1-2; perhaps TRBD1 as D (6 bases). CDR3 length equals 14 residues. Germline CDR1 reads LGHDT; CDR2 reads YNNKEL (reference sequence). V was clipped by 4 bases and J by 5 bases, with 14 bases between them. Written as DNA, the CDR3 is TGTGCCAGCAGCCTACAGGGCTTCGGATATGGCTACACCTTC. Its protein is CASSLQGFGYGYTF.

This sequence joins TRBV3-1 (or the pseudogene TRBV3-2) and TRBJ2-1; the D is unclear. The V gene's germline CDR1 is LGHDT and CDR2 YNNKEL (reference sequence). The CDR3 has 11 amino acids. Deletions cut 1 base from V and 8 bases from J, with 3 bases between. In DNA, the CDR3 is TGTGCCAGCAGCCAAGTCGATGAGCAGTTCTTC. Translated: CASSQVDEQFF.

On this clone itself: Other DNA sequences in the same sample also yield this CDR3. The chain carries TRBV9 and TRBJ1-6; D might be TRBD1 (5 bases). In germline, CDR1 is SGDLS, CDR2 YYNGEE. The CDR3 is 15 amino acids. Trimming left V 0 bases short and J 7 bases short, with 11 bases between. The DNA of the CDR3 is TGTGCCAGCAGCGTAGAAGGGGCTGGGAATTCACCCCTCCACTTT. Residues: CASSVEGAGNSPLHF.

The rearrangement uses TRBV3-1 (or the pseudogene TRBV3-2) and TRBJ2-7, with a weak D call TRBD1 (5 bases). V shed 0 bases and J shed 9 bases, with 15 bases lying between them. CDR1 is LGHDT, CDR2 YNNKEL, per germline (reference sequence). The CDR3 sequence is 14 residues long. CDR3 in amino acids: CASSQDARGKAQYF. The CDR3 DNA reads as TGTGCCAGCAGCCAAGACGCTAGGGGTAAGGCGCAGTACTTC.

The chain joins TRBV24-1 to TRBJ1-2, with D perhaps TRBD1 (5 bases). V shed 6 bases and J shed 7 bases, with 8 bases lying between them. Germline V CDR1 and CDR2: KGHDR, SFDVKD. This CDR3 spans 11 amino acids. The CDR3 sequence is CATSPGSGYTF. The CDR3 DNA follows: TGTGCCACCAGTCCAGGGTCTGGCTACACCTTC.

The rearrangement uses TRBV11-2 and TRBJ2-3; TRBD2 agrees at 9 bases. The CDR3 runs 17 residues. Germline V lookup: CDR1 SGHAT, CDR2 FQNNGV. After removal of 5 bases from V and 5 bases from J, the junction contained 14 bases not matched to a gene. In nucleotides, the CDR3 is TGTGCCAGCAGCCAACCAGCGGGGGGAGTGGGAATAGATACGCAGTATTTT. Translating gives CASSQPAGGVGIDTQYF.

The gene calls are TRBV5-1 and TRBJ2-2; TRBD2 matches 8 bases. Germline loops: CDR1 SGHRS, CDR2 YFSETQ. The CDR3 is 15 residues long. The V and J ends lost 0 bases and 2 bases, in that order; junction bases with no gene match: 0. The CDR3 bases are TGCGCCAGCAGCTTGGTAGCGGGAAACACCGGGGAGCTGTTTTTT. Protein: CASSLVAGNTGELFF.

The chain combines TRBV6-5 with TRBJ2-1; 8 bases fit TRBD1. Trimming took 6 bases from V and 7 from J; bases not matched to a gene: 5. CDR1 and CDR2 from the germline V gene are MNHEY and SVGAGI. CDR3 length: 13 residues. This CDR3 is CASRETGANEQFF. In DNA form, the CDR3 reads TGTGCCAGCAGGGAGACAGGGGCGAATGAGCAGTTCTTC.